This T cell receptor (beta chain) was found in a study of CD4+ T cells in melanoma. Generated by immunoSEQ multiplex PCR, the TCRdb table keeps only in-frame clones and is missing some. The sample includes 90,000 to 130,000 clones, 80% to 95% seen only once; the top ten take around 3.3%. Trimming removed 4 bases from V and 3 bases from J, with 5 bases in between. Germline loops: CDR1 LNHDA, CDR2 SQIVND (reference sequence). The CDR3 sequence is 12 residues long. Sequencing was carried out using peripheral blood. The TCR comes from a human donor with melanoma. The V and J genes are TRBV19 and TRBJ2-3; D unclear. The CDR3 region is CASSRPTDTQYF. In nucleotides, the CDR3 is TGTGCCAGTAGTAGGCCGACAGATACGCAGTATTTT. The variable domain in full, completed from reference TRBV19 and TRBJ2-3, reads DGGITQSPKYLFRKEGQNVTLSCEQNLNHDAMYWYRQDPGQGLRLIYYSQIVNDFQKGDIAEGYSVSREKKESFPLTVTSAQKNPTAFYLCASSRPTDTQYFGPGTRLTVL.